This passage covers 21 T cell receptor beta chains from one sample sequenced in a study of blood T cell repertoires in COVID-19. Assay used: immunoSEQ multiplex PCR; TCRdb lists only in-frame clones, some missing. This sample has about 150,000 clones, with around 85% found just once. Sequencing was performed on peripheral blood. These receptors all stem from an elderly man with COVID-19, enrolled during active disease.

The chain couples TRBV7-3 to TRBJ2-1, with unresolved D. Germline CDR1 is SGHTA and CDR2 is FQGTGA. Trimming took off 5 bases at V and 3 bases at J, with 8 bases between the two ends. The CDR3 loop spans 13 amino acids. Here the CDR3 reads CASSPNSYNEQFF. The CDR3 nucleotides are TGTGCCAGCAGCCCCAATAGCTACAATGAGCAGTTCTTC.

The chain employs TRBV28 and TRBJ1-1; D is uncertain. The germline CDR1 and CDR2 sequences are MDHEN and SYDVKM. Trimming pared 10 bases from V and 1 base from J, leaving 10 bases between. The CDR3 has 12 residues. The CDR3 bases are TGTGCCACCACCGAGTGGAACACTGAAGCTTTCTTT. This sequence encodes CATTEWNTEAFF.

The chain carries TRBV27 and TRBJ2-7; 7 bases map to TRBD1. The CDR3 consists of 14 residues. The V and J ends lost 8 bases and 2 bases, in that order; junction bases with no gene match: 9. Germline CDR1 reads MNHEY; CDR2 reads SMNVEV (reference sequence). The CDR3 DNA sequence: TGTGCCAGCTCCCGCGGACAGGTGCCCTACGAGCAGTACTTC. This encodes CASSRGQVPYEQYF.

V is TRBV11-3 and J is TRBJ2-3, with D possibly matching TRBD1 (5 bases). The CDR3 runs 14 residues. V was trimmed by 4 bases and J by 6 bases, leaving 14 bases between them. Germline CDR1 reads SGHNT; CDR2 reads YENEEA. The CDR3 DNA sequence: TGTGCCAGCAGCTCAAGGGGCTTTGTCGATACGCAGTATTTT. It translates to CASSSRGFVDTQYF. The full variable domain, completed using reference TRBV11-3 and TRBJ2-3, is EAGVVQSPRYKIIEKKQPVAFWCNPISGHNTLYWYLQNLGQGPELLIRYENEEAVDDSQLPKDRFSAERLKGVDSTLKIQPAELGDSAVYLCASSSRGFVDTQYFGPGTRLTVL.

V is TRBV5-5 and J is TRBJ1-2, with 8 positions matching TRBD1. V lost 3 bases and J lost 8; bases outside the gene matches: 6. The CDR3 length is 13 residues. Germline assignment: CDR1 SGHKS and CDR2 YYEKEE (reference sequence). The CDR3 spells CASSSGQGDGYTF. The CDR3 DNA reads as TGTGCCAGCAGCTCTGGACAGGGTGACGGCTACACCTTC.

The rearrangement joins TRBV19 to TRBJ2-5; D perhaps matches TRBD1 (7 bases). The CDR3 has 14 amino acids. The germline CDR1 and CDR2 sequences are LNHDA and SQIVND (reference sequence). V was shortened by 4 bases and J by 4 bases, with 13 bases between the two germline ends. The CDR3 bases are TGTGCCAGTAGTAGAAACAGGGGAGGAGAGACCCAGTACTTC. This sequence encodes CASSRNRGGETQYF.

The chain uses TRBV15 and TRBJ1-6, with 9 nucleotides matching TRBD1. Germline CDR1 is LNHNV and CDR2 is YYDKDF (reference sequence). The V and J ends lost 3 bases and 10 bases, in that order; junction bases with no gene match: 7. The CDR3 has 15 residues. CDR3 region: CATSSLTGGGSPLHF. The CDR3 nucleotides read TGTGCCACCAGCAGCTTAACAGGGGGCGGATCACCCCTCCACTTT.

This clone appeared a few times. The chain couples TRBV2 to TRBJ1-4; a possible D gene is TRBD1 (6 bases). V was trimmed by 5 bases and J by 4 bases, leaving 11 bases between them. CDR3 length: 14 amino acids. The germline V gene has CDR1 SNHLY and CDR2 FYNNEI. The CDR3 DNA is TGTGCCAGCAGTTTTAGGACAGTTAATGAAAAACTGTTTTTT. Its translation: CASSFRTVNEKLFF. Drawing the rest from reference TRBV2 and TRBJ1-4, the complete variable domain is EPEVTQTPSHQVTQMGQEVILRCVPISNHLYFYWYRQILGQKVEFLVSFYNNEISEKSEIFDDQFSVERPDGSNFTLKIRSTKLEDSAMYFCASSFRTVNEKLFFGSGTQLSVL.

The chain combines TRBV5-1 with TRBJ1-2; TRBD1 is a possible D gene (6 bases). Germline lookup yields CDR1 SGHRS and CDR2 YFSETQ. V was shortened by 5 bases and J by 7 bases, with 15 bases between the two germline ends. This CDR3 spans 13 amino acids. CDR3 nucleotide sequence: TGCGCCAGCAGTCTCTCGGGGGGGGCTGGCTACACCTTC. Protein sequence: CASSLSGGAGYTF.

The V and J genes are TRBV5-4 and TRBJ2-5; weak D call: TRBD1 (7 bases). Germline CDR1 is SGHNT and CDR2 is YYREEE (reference sequence). Trimming left V 4 bases short and J 5 bases short, with 12 bases between. The CDR3 loop spans 13 amino acids. CDR3 nucleotides: TGTGCCAGCAGCGGCAGGGGGGAGGAGACCCAGTACTTC. It specifies CASSGRGEETQYF.

CDR3 in amino acids: CASSSLKTGSEAFF. The CDR3 coding sequence is TGTGCCAGCAGTTCTCTAAAGACAGGGTCTGAAGCTTTCTTT. The chain has TRBV6-2 or TRBV6-3 and TRBJ1-1, with TRBD1 matching 7 bases. With V trimmed by 4 bases and J by 6 bases, 8 bases remained unmatched. This CDR3 is 14 amino acids long. CDR1 and CDR2 from the germline V gene are MNHEY and SVGEGT.

The chain carries TRBV6-2 or TRBV6-3 and TRBJ2-2; the D gene is possibly TRBD1 (5 bases). Germline V gene sequence: CDR1 MNHEY, CDR2 SVGEGT. V gave up 2 bases and J gave up 8 bases, with 12 bases separating them. This CDR3 contains 14 residues. CDR3: CASSYGSGLGELFF. The CDR3 region has the DNA TGTGCCAGCAGTTACGGGTCAGGGTTAGGGGAGCTGTTTTTT.

This clone was detected only once. The gene calls are TRBV12-3 or TRBV12-4 and TRBJ1-6; D unresolved. Trimming pared 1 base from V and 14 bases from J, leaving 9 bases between. The CDR3 length is 12 residues. This chain's CDR3 is CASSLVIRSLHF. CDR3 nucleotides: TGTGCCAGCAGTTTAGTCATACGGTCCCTCCACTTT.

This clone was recorded once. The chain links TRBV7-2 to TRBJ1-5, with TRBD1 matching over 7 bases. Germline assignment: CDR1 SGHTA and CDR2 FQGNSA. The CDR3 runs to 14 residues. The V segment lost 5 bases and the J segment 2 bases; nucleotides outside the gene matches: 3. This CDR3 reads CASSRTGGNQPQHF. Here the CDR3 DNA reads TGTGCCAGCAGCCGGACAGGAGGCAATCAGCCCCAGCATTTT. Looking up the rest from reference TRBV7-2 and TRBJ1-5 gives the full variable domain: GAGVSQSPSNKVTEKGKDVELRCDPISGHTALYWYRQSLGQGLEFLIYFQGNSAPDKSGLPSDRFSAERTGGSVSTLTIQRTQQEDSAVYLCASSRTGGNQPQHFGDGTRLSIL.

The chain links TRBV5-1 to TRBJ2-5, with 10 positions matching TRBD1. Germline loops: CDR1 SGHRS, CDR2 YFSETQ. CDR3 length: 14 residues. The trim removed 3 bases at V and 4 bases at J, leaving 3 bases unmatched. CDR3 bases: TGCGCCAGCAGCTCGACAGGGGGCTCAGAGACCCAGTACTTC. Its translation is CASSSTGGSETQYF.

Here the CDR3 reads CASSLGQGWQETQYF. As DNA, the CDR3 is TGTGCCAGCAGCTTAGGCCAGGGATGGCAAGAGACCCAGTACTTC. The V gene is TRBV7-3, the J gene TRBJ2-5; tentatively, D is TRBD1 (5 bases). V was clipped by 2 bases and J by 2 bases, with 12 bases between them. The V gene's germline CDR1 is SGHTA and CDR2 FQGTGA. The CDR3 has 15 amino acids.

The chain has TRBV2 and TRBJ1-2; tentative D call: TRBD1 (5 bases). CDR1 is SNHLY and CDR2 is FYNNEI in the germline V gene. The CDR3 covers 13 residues. V was trimmed by 0 bases and J by 8 bases, leaving 10 bases between them. The CDR3 coding sequence is TGTGCCAGCAGTGAAGCGCCTAGGGGAGGCTACACCTTC. As protein: CASSEAPRGGYTF. Using reference TRBV2 and TRBJ1-2 for the parts outside the CDR3, the full variable domain is EPEVTQTPSHQVTQMGQEVILRCVPISNHLYFYWYRQILGQKVEFLVSFYNNEISEKSEIFDDQFSVERPDGSNFTLKIRSTKLEDSAMYFCASSEAPRGGYTFGSGTRLTVV.

The V and J genes are TRBV6-5 and TRBJ1-1, with 8 positions matching TRBD1. J gave up 4 bases and V 6 bases, and 10 bases lay outside the gene matches. Germline assignment: CDR1 MNHEY and CDR2 SVGAGI. The CDR3 spans 15 residues. CDR3 in DNA: TGTGCCAGCAGGAAGGACAGGGACCGGGGCACTGAAGCTTTCTTT. Translation: CASRKDRDRGTEAFF.

This chain joins TRBV3-1 (or the pseudogene TRBV3-2) and TRBJ2-1, with 7 bases aligning to TRBD1. This CDR3 is 13 amino acids long. Germline V gene data show CDR1 as LGHDT and CDR2 as YNNKEL (reference sequence). With V trimmed by 4 bases and J by 6 bases, 3 bases remained unmatched. The CDR3 nucleotides read TGTGCCAGCAGCCCAGGGGGTACCAATGAGCAGTTCTTC. This gives the protein CASSPGGTNEQFF.

This chain joins TRBV5-1 and TRBJ1-2; D uncertain. The CDR3 contains 14 residues. The germline gives CDR1 SGHRS, CDR2 YFSETQ. Trimming cost V 0 bases and J 1 base, with 7 bases left between them. In DNA form, the CDR3 reads TGCGCCAGCAGCTTGGGGGAGAATAACTATGGCTACACCTTC. Its protein product is CASSLGENNYGYTF.

The chain has TRBV9 and TRBJ1-2, with 9 bases aligning to TRBD1. This CDR3 spans 15 amino acids. V was clipped by 0 bases and J by 4 bases; unmatched bases: 4. Germline lookup yields CDR1 SGDLS and CDR2 YYNGEE. The CDR3 loop reads CASSVVDRGGYGYTF. The CDR3 DNA sequence: TGTGCCAGCAGCGTAGTGGACAGGGGTGGCTATGGCTACACCTTC.